This TCR beta chain was sequenced for a study of OX40 agonist ivuxolimab in advanced cancers. Background for the entire study: Ivuxolimab was a fully human IgG2 agonistic monoclonal antibody targeting the costimulatory receptor OX40 (CD134). Partial responses occurred in three dose-escalation patients, of whom one had hepatocellular carcinoma and two had cutaneous melanoma. The point of sequencing TCRbeta in the periphery was to test whether ivuxolimab changed TCR sequence diversity and drove clonal T-cell expansion. The monotherapy dose-escalation portion (N of about 47 patients) of the phase I ivuxolimab trial is reported in the paper. Intravenous ivuxolimab was administered to patients every 2 weeks at six dose levels: 0.01, 0.1, 0.3, 1.5, 3 and 10 mg/kg. In the dose-escalation cohort, 70% to 90% of patients were male, and the mean age was around 65 years with a range of roughly 20 to 85. Of the 50 or so patients in dose escalation, some 19 had hepatocellular carcinoma, some 15 had melanoma, 9 had renal cell carcinoma and 9 had head and neck cancer. Patients were allowed to have had prior anti-PD-1, anti-PD-L1 or anti-CTLA-4 therapy, and approximately 37% of the dose-escalation patients had been treated with checkpoint inhibitors. Results the study describes overall, beyond this receptor: After ivuxolimab, expanded clones were on average more numerous among CD8+ T cells than among CD4+ T cells. Antigen specificity was not determined for the clonally expanded peripheral T cells. At doses of 0.1 to 3.0 mg/kg, clonal expansion of both CD4+ and CD8+ blood T cells was observed from baseline to week 6. In the 0.1-3.0 mg/kg groups, partial responders were among the patients with the lowest normalized peripheral clonal expansion, particularly in CD8+ T cells. Low levels of normalized T-cell clonal expansion were also seen in some patients who did not respond.

The trial excluded patients who had a history of autoimmune disease or who were on systemic immunosuppression. Peripheral blood for TCR sequencing was drawn from every dose cohort at baseline, at cycle 4 day 1 and at cycle 7 day 1. Samples were obtained from an open-label, multicenter, first-in-human phase I dose-escalation trial of ivuxolimab. Adults with locally advanced or metastatic melanoma, renal cell carcinoma, hepatocellular carcinoma or head and neck squamous cell carcinoma were enrolled in the trial. Before TCR sequencing, CD4+ and CD8+ T cells were separately sorted from peripheral blood. To sequence the TCRbeta CDR3 region, genomic DNA was isolated from the sorted cells. TCRbeta CDR3 regions were sequenced using the immunoSEQ Assay. TCRdb mirrors the immuneACCESS table, restricted to in-frame sequences. Some clones are absent from its copies; in checked studies, under half trace to an unresolved V gene, and the reason for the others is unknown. This sample holds over 30,000 clones; nearly 75% were observed only once. In total, the top ten clones hold roughly a fifth of the sample.

In the case of this clone: Its binding antigen is unknown. No much larger clone is present one base from it, and per-base qualities are unavailable.

The receptor was isolated from an adult with an advanced solid tumor such as melanoma, head and neck, liver or kidney cancer. The source was CD4+ or CD8+ T cells sorted from blood, collected in a trial of the OX40 agonist ivuxolimab.

The CDR3 sequence is CASIKSGMENEKLFF. The bases read TGTGCCAGCATCAAGAGTGGAATGGAGAACGAAAAACTGTTTTTT. Recombination joined TRBV6-1 with TRBJ1-4, with the identity of the D gene unclear. CDR1 and CDR2 (MNHNS, SASEGT) derive from the germline V gene. V and J lose 7 bases and 8 bases, and a span of 20 bases separates them. Including the terminal cysteine and phenylalanine, the CDR3 comprises 15 residues. Left in the record is the CDR3 DNA by itself, 45 bases read in frame from the first base.